This is a list of T cell receptor beta chains from one sample in a study of OX40 agonist ivuxolimab in advanced cancers. This table comes from immunoSEQ multiplex PCR, and its TCRdb copy is limited to in-frame clones, with some not included. The sample contains 84,000 or so clones, 88% of which appear only once. The sequencing here drew on CD4+ or CD8+ T cells sorted from blood, taken in a trial of the OX40 agonist ivuxolimab. Receptors were obtained from an adult with an advanced solid tumor such as melanoma, head and neck, liver or kidney cancer. CDR3s include the opening cysteine and the closing phenylalanine or tryptophan. The D gene is left open where the match is weak.

J,D,V,CDR3,DNA
TRBJ1-3,-,TRBV7-6,CASSLAGVSGNTIYF,TGTGCCAGCAGCTTAGCCGGGGTTTCTGGAAACACCATATATTTT
TRBJ2-3,-,TRBV12-5,CASGPASVGTDTQYF,TGTGCTAGTGGTCCTGCTAGTGTAGGCACAGATACGCAGTATTTT
TRBJ2-7,-,TRBV7-9,CASSPIGGGLSSYEQYF,TGTGCCAGCAGCCCAATAGGGGGGGGCCTGAGCTCCTACGAGCAGTACTTC
TRBJ1-1,-,TRBV6-4,CASSVIGTGEVGSTEAFF,TGTGCCAGCAGTGTCATAGGGACGGGGGAAGTGGGATCCACTGAAGCTTTCTTT
TRBJ2-2,-,TRBV18,CASSPQGQWNTGELFF,TGTGCCAGCTCACCACAGGGACAATGGAACACCGGGGAGCTGTTTTTT
TRBJ2-5,-,TRBV9,CASSVSGLETQYF,TGTGCCAGCAGCGTAAGTGGGTTGGAGACCCAGTACTTC
TRBJ2-3,TRBD2,TRBV2,CASTGLAGAYTDTQYF,TGTGCCAGCACTGGACTAGCGGGGGCCTACACAGATACGCAGTATTTT
TRBJ1-2,TRBD1,TRBV5-1,CASSLEGQGVYGYTF,TGCGCCAGCAGCTTGGAGGGACAGGGTGTCTATGGCTACACCTTC
TRBJ1-2,TRBD1,TRBV7-6,CASSVRGQGAGGYTF,TGTGCCAGCAGCGTCCGCGGGCAGGGGGCCGGTGGCTACACCTTC
TRBJ2-1,TRBD2,TRBV7-2,CASSLAGGGQFF,TGTGCCAGCAGCTTAGCTGGGGGGGGGCAGTTCTTC